This TCR beta chain was identified in a study of PD-1 blockade in classical Hodgkin lymphoma. Study findings and constraints: CD4+ TCR diversity climbed significantly by C4D1, unlike CD8+ TCR diversity. Healthy donors were reported to have higher baseline TCR diversity than newly diagnosed patients.

Each of the patients experienced relapse following autologous stem cell transplantation, and their brentuximab vedotin exposure differed. Complete response, partial response or progressive disease was each patient's best response. Remarks on this clone: The antigen is unknown.

TCRdb's table, derived via immunoSEQ multiplex PCR, lists solely in-frame clones and lacks some. The sample holds approximately 65,000 clones, 88% seen once. Per the germline V gene, CDR1 is MNHNS and CDR2 is SASEGT. Unmatched junction bases numbered 7, after V lost 3 bases and J lost 4 bases. The CDR3 is made up of 15 amino acids. The source was peripheral blood mononuclear cells (PBMCs), collected at baseline. The chain links TRBV6-1 to TRBJ2-3; 7 bases line up with TRBD1. This receptor was identified in a human donor with classical Hodgkin lymphoma. CDR3 in DNA: TGTGCCAGCAGTGACGGGGACAGTTCGGCAGATACGCAGTATTTT. Amino acid sequence: CASSDGDSSADTQYF.